This TCR beta chain was observed in a study of shared clonotypes between healthy human individuals. Replicate PCRs for sorted subsets used 200 ng DNA; this equaled 25,000 to 35,000 T cell genomes. Methods used by the authors: Owing to the provision of junction-only sequences devoid of quality scores by immunoSEQ, filtering differed. The table came from immunoSEQ multiplex PCR; TCRdb's copy has only in-frame clones and leaves some out. For V, J and clone size, that table is used; D and trimming come from the DNA. The sample holds approximately 2,300,000 clones, about 90% seen once. Input material: naive CD4+ T cells from PBMCs. Subset defined: CD45RA+ positively selected. The receptor's source is a man aged 18 to 29 in good health. Some clones in this sample may be carry-over from other donors' samples.

In DNA form, the CDR3 reads TGTGCCAGCTCACCGGGGGCCACTAACTATGGCTACACCTTC. Its translation: CASSPGATNYGYTF. The chain is built from TRBV18 and TRBJ1-2; D is possibly TRBD1 (6 bases). The CDR3 contains 14 residues. Germline-derived CDR1 and CDR2 are KGHSH and LQKENI. V lost 3 bases and J lost 0, with 8 bases in between. The variable domain in full, completed from reference TRBV18 and TRBJ1-2, reads NAGVMQNPRHLVRRRGQEARLRCSPMKGHSHVYWYRQLPEEGLKFMVYLQKENIIDESGMPKERFSAEFPKEGPSILRIQQVVRGDSAAYFCASSPGATNYGYTFGSGTRLTVV.